The TCR beta chain under discussion was sequenced for a study of molecular identifiers for immune sequencing clone quantification. Study results and limitations: Clones with over 20 RNA copies captured over 99% of effector molecules but under 1% of naive ones.

Trimming took 0 bases from V and 8 from J, leaving 6 bases between them. The CDR3 has 12 residues. Germline assignment: CDR1 SGHRS and CDR2 YFSETQ. This clonotype was recorded many times. The antigen is not known. A single record per CDR3 protein comes from TCRdb applying MiXCR to the PCR reads. In the table there are fewer than 350,000 distinct CDR3 sequences, roughly a fifth of which are singletons. The chain joins TRBV5-1 to TRBJ2-1; no firm D call. Sequenced input: naive CD8+ T cells from blood, with Jurkat cell RNA spiked in. Indicated subset: FACS-sorted CD8+CD4-CCR7+CD45RA+ naive T cells. This TCR was sampled from a human donor in good health. Some libraries in this study had Jurkat cell RNA spiked in. CDR3 amino acids: CASSLDVYEQFF. The CDR3 DNA is TGCGCCAGCAGCTTGGACGTATATGAGCAGTTCTTC.